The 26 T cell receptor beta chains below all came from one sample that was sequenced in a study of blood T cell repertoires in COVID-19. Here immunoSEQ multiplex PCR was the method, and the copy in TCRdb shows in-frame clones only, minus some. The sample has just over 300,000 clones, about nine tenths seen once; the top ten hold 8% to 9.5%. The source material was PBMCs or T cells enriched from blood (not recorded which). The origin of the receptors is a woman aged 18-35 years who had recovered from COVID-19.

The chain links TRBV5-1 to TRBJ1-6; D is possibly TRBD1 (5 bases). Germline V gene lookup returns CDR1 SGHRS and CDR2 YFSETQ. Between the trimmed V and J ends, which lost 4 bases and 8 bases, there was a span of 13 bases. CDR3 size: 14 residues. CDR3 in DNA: TGCGCCAGCAGCCCCAACGGGGGTCATTCACCCCTCCACTTT. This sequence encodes CASSPNGGHSPLHF.

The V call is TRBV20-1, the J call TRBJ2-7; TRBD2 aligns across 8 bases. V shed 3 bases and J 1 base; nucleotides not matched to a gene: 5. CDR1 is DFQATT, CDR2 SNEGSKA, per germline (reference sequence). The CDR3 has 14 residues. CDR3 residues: CSASSGTRSYEQYF. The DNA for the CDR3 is TGCAGTGCTAGTAGTGGGACTAGGTCCTACGAGCAGTACTTC.

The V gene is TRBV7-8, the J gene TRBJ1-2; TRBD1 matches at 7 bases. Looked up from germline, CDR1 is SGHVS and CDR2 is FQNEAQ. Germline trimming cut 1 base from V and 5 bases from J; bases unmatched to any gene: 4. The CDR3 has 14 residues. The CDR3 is CASSLGDSIYGYTF. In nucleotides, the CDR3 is TGTGCCAGCAGCTTAGGGGACAGTATTTATGGCTACACCTTC. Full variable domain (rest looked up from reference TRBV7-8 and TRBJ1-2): GAGVSQSPRYKVAKRGQDVALRCDPISGHVSLFWYQQALGQGPEFLTYFQNEAQLDKSGLPSDRFFAERPEGSVSTLKIQRTQQEDSAVYLCASSLGDSIYGYTFGSGTRLTVV.

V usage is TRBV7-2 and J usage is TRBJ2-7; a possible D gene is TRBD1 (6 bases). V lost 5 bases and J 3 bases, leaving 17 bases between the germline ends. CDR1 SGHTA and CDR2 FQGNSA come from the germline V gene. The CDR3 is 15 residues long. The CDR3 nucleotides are TGTGCCAGCAGCACATCGGACAGCCCCTTCTACGAGCAGTACTTC. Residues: CASSTSDSPFYEQYF.

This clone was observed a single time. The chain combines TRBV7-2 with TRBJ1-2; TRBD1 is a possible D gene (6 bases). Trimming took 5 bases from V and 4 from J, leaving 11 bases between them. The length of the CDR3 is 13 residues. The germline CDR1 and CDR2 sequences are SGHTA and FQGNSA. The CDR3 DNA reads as TGTGCCAGCAGCCTTCGCAGGGGCTATGGCTACACCTTC. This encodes CASSLRRGYGYTF.

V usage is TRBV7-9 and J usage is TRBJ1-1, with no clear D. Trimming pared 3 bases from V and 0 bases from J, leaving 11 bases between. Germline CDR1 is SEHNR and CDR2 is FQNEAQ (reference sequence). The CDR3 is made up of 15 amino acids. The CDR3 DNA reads TGTGCCAGCAGCTTCCCCCAGCGTATGAACACTGAAGCTTTCTTT. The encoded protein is CASSFPQRMNTEAFF.

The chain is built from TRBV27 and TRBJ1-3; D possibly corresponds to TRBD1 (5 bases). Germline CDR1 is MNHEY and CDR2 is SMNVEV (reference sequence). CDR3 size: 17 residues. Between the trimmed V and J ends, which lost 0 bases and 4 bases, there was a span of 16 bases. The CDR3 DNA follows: TGTGCCAGCAGTTTATCCCCGGGGACTAGGATGGGAAACACCATATATTTT. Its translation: CASSLSPGTRMGNTIYF.

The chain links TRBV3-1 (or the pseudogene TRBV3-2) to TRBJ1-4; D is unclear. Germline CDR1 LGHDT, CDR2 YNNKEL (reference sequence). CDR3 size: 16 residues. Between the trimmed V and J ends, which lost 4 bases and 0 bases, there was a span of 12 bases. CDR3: CASSLPSSATNEKLFF. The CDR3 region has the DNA TGTGCCAGCAGCCTCCCCAGTTCTGCAACTAATGAAAAACTGTTTTTT.

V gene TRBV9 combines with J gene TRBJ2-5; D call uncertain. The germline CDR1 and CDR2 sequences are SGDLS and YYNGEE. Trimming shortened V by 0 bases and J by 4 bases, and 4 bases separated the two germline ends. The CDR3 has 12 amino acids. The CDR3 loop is CASSVVAETQYF. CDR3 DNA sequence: TGTGCCAGCAGCGTAGTAGCAGAGACCCAGTACTTC.

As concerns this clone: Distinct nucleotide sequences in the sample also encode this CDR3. The CDR3 protein is CASSTGQGYEQYF. The CDR3 coding sequence is TGTGCCAGTAGTACAGGACAGGGTTACGAGCAGTACTTC. The chain recombines TRBV19 with TRBJ2-7; 8 positions agree with TRBD1. V lost 4 bases, J lost 4 bases, and 3 bases stayed unmatched. CDR1 is LNHDA and CDR2 is SQIVND in the germline V gene (reference sequence). The CDR3 runs 13 residues.

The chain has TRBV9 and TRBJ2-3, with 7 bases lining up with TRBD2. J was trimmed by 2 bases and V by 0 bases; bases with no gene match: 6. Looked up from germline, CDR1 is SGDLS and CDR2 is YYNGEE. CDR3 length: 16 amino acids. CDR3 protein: CASSVGLADFTDTQYF. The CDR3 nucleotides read TGTGCCAGCAGCGTAGGCCTAGCGGATTTCACAGATACGCAGTATTTT.

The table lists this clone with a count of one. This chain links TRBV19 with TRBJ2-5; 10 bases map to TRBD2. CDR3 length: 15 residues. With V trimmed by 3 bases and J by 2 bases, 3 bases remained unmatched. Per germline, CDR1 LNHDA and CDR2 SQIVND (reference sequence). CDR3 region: CASSIATSGQETQYF. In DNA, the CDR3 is TGTGCCAGTAGTATTGCGACTAGCGGGCAAGAGACCCAGTACTTC.

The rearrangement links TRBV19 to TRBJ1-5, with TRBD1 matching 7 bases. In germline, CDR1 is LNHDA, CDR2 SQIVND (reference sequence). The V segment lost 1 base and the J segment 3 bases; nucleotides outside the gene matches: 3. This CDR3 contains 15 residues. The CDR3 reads CASSIGGQINQPQHF. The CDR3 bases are TGTGCCAGTAGTATAGGGGGACAGATCAATCAGCCCCAGCATTTT.

CDR3 coding DNA: TGTGCCAGCAGCGGCCCGGGACTAGCGGGGGCGAACACCGGGGAGCTGTTTTTT. This translates into CASSGPGLAGANTGELFF. The chain has TRBV9 and TRBJ2-2; 14 nucleotides align to TRBD2. Germline assignment: CDR1 SGDLS and CDR2 YYNGEE. This CDR3 comprises 18 residues. The V segment lost 3 bases and the J segment 0 bases; nucleotides outside the gene matches: 4.

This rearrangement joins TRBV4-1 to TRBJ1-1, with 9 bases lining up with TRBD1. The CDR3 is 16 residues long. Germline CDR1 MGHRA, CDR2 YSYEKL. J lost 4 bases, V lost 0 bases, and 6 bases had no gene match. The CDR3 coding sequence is TGCGCCAGCAGCCAAGAACAGGGGGCGCGGGGCACTGAAGCTTTCTTT. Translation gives CASSQEQGARGTEAFF.

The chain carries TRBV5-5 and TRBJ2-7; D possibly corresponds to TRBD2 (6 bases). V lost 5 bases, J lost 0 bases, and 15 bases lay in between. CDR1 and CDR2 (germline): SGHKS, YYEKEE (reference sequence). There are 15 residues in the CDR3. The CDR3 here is CASSSRDPRSYEQYF. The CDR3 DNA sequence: TGTGCCAGCAGTTCGCGGGACCCTCGCTCCTACGAGCAGTACTTC.

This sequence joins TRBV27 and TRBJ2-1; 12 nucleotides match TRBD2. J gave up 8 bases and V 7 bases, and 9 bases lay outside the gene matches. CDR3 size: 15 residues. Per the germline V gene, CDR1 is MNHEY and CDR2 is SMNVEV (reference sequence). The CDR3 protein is CASTRTSGVGYEQFF. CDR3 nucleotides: TGTGCCAGCACCAGGACTAGCGGGGTGGGCTATGAGCAGTTCTTC.

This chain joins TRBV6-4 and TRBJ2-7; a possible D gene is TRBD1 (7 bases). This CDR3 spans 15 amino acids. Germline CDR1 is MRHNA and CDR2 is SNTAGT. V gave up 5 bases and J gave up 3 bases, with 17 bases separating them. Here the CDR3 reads CASSPTPGGGYEQYF. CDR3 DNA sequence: TGTGCCAGCAGTCCGACGCCAGGGGGAGGCTACGAGCAGTACTTC.

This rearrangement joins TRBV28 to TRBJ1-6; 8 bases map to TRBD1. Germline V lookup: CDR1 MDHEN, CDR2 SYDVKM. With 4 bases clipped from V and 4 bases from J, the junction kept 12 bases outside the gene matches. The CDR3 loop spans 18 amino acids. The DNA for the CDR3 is TGTGCCAGCAGTTCACCAGGAGCCGGGACAGGTTATAATTCACCCCTCCACTTT. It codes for CASSSPGAGTGYNSPLHF.

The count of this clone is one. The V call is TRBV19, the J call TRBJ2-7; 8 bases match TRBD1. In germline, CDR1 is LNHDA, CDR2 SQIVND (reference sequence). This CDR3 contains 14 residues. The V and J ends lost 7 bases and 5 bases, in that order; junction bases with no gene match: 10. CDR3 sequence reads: CASTPRGRANEQYF. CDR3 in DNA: TGTGCCAGTACCCCCAGGGGGCGCGCCAACGAGCAGTACTTC.

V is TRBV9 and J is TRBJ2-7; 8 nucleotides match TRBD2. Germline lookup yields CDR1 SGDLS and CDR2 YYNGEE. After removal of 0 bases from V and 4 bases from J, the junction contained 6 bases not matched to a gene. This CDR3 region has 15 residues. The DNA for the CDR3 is TGTGCCAGCAGCGTAGAGGCAGCGGGAGCTTACGAGCAGTACTTC. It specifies CASSVEAAGAYEQYF. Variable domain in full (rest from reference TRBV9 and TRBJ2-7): DSGVTQTPKHLITATGQRVTLRCSPRSGDLSVYWYQQSLDQGLQFLIQYYNGEERAKGNILERFSAQQFPDLHSELNLSSLELGDSALYFCASSVEAAGAYEQYFGPGTRLTVT.

The CDR3 region has the DNA TGTGCCAGCAGCTCCGGACTAGTAAGCTACGAGCAGTACTTC. Its translation: CASSSGLVSYEQYF. The chain uses TRBV11-2 and TRBJ2-7; 7 bases are a match to TRBD2. CDR1 and CDR2 from the germline V gene are SGHAT and FQNNGV. The CDR3 is 14 amino acids. J was trimmed by 3 bases and V by 4 bases; bases with no gene match: 6.

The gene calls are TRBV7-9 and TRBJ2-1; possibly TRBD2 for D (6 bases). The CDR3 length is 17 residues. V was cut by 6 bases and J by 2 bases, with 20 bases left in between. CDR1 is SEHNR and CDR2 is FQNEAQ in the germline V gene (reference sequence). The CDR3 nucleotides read TGTGCCAGCAGTTCACCCTCGGGGGTGGCCCCCTACAATGAGCAGTTCTTC. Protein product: CASSSPSGVAPYNEQFF.

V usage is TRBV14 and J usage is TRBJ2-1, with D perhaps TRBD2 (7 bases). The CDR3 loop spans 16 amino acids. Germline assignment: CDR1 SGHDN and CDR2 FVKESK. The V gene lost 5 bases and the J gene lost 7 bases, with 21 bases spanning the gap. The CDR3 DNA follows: TGTGCCAGCAGCTTCGGGGGCGCGCGGGGGAGGAATGAGCAGTTCTTC. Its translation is CASSFGGARGRNEQFF.

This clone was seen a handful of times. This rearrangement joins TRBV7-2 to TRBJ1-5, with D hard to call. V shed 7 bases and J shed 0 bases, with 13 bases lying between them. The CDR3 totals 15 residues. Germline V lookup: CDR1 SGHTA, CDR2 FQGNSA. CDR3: CASTQSAYSNQPQHF. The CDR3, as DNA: TGTGCCAGCACCCAAAGCGCCTATAGCAATCAGCCCCAGCATTTT.

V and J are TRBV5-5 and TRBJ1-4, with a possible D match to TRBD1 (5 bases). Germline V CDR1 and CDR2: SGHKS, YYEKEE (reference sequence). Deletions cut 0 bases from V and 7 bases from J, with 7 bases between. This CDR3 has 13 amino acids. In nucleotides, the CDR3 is TGTGCCAGCAGCTTGGCCCAGGGTGAAAAACTGTTTTTT. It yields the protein CASSLAQGEKLFF.